These 3 T cell receptor beta chains originate from one sample sequenced in a study of tumor-infiltrating lymphocytes in primary liver carcinoma. A constant-region primer served to make TCR beta cDNA from roughly 500 ng total RNA. Libraries covering TCR beta were generated through three nested multiplex PCR rounds (using a slightly modified ARM-PCR). The first two PCR rounds, around 11 cycles each, used TRBV1-TRBV30 forward primers and a C-beta reverse primer. TCRdb passed the multiplex PCR reads through MiXCR, listing each CDR3 protein once. The repertoire holds approximately 330,000 distinct CDR3 sequences, with 65% as singletons. Blood RNA originated from unsorted whole blood, with germline DNA additionally extracted. The sequenced sample was peripheral blood. All receptors come from a man aged 40-55 years with primary liver carcinoma and hepatitis B virus infection.

This clonotype has at least ten counts. The gene calls are TRBV29-1 and TRBJ2-7; 12 bases line up with TRBD1. CDR3 length equals 13 residues. Trimming at V came to 6 bases and at J to 5 bases, leaving 5 bases not matched to a gene. Germline loops: CDR1 SQVTM, CDR2 ANQGSEA. CDR3 sequence: CSVSGQGADEQYF. CDR3 bases: TGCAGCGTGTCGGGACAGGGGGCTGACGAGCAGTACTTC.

Points on this clonotype: At one of its ends the junction is not consistent with the germline gene, which may arise from a read error. The chain recombines TRBV10-3 with TRBJ2-1, with D possibly matching TRBD1 (6 bases). CDR1 and CDR2 from the germline V gene are ENHRY and SYGVKD. The CDR3 sequence is 15 residues long. This CDR3 is CAIRPDRSSYNEQSF. Written as DNA, the CDR3 is TGTGCCATCAGACCAGACAGGAGCTCCTACAATGAGCAGTCCTTC.

This clonotype was counted once. J is TRBJ2-1 and V is TRBV11-2; 12 bases line up with TRBD2. Germline CDR1 is SGHAT and CDR2 is FQNNGV. The CDR3 is 17 residues long. The CDR3 bases are TGTGTCAGTAGCTTGACTAGCGGGAGTGGTACCTACAATGAGCAGTTCTTC. Its translation: CVSSLTSGSGTYNEQFF.